Listed here are 12 T cell receptor beta chains from one sample, sequenced in a study of cytomegalovirus exposure and HLA in healthy donors. The PCR ran on 60 Vbeta and 13 Jbeta primers. Assay: immunoSEQ multiplex PCR; the TCRdb copy retains only in-frame clones and omits some. The table records approximately 140,000 clones, roughly 80% of them present only once. The sample comprised PBMCs. The receptors derive from a woman aged 45-65 years in good health and CMV-seropositive.

The rearrangement uses TRBV7-2 and TRBJ2-7; D perhaps matches TRBD1 (5 bases). Germline lookup yields CDR1 SGHTA and CDR2 FQGNSA. The V end lost 1 base, the J end lost 2 bases, and 6 bases lay between the germline ends. This CDR3 spans 13 amino acids. The CDR3 reads CASSLETAYEQYF. CDR3 DNA: TGTGCCAGCAGCTTAGAGACAGCCTACGAGCAGTACTTC.

The V and J genes are TRBV5-1 and TRBJ1-4, with D perhaps TRBD1 (5 bases). The CDR3 totals 14 residues. The V gene's germline CDR1 is SGHRS and CDR2 YFSETQ. V dropped 4 bases and J dropped 7 bases, with 14 bases sitting between them. The DNA for the CDR3 is TGCGCCAGCAGCATACGTCCAACAGGTGAAAAACTGTTTTTT. Translation gives CASSIRPTGEKLFF. Together with reference TRBV5-1 and TRBJ1-4, the CDR3 gives the full variable domain: KAGVTQTPRYLIKTRGQQVTLSCSPISGHRSVSWYQQTPGQGLQFLFEYFSETQRNKGNFPGRFSGRQFSNSRSEMNVSTLELGDSALYLCASSIRPTGEKLFFGSGTQLSVL.

The V and J genes are TRBV6-5 and TRBJ1-6, with D tentatively TRBD1 (5 bases). This CDR3 region has 15 residues. Germline V gene lookup returns CDR1 MNHEY and CDR2 SVGAGI. Trimming pared 0 bases from V and 9 bases from J, leaving 12 bases between. The CDR3 sequence is CASSYSRGEGSPLHF. Here the CDR3 DNA reads TGTGCCAGCAGTTACTCGCGGGGCGAAGGTTCACCCCTCCACTTT.

V usage is TRBV4-2 and J usage is TRBJ1-3, with D perhaps matching TRBD1 (5 bases). The CDR3 spans 18 residues. Per germline, CDR1 LGHNA and CDR2 YNFKEQ. Trimming removed 0 bases at V and 5 bases at J, with 20 bases between. Here the CDR3 DNA reads TGTGCCAGCAGCCAAGATCTCACATTCGCGCAGGGAAGAAACACCATATATTTT. Its protein is CASSQDLTFAQGRNTIYF.

The CDR3 loop reads CASSGTGGLNEKLFF. The CDR3 coding sequence is TGTGCCAGTAGCGGGACAGGGGGCTTGAATGAAAAACTGTTTTTT. This rearrangement joins TRBV19 to TRBJ1-4; 12 bases fit TRBD1. This CDR3 has 15 residues. The germline gives CDR1 LNHDA, CDR2 SQIVND (reference sequence). With 6 bases clipped from V and 5 bases from J, the junction kept 4 bases outside the gene matches.

This clone appeared a few times. The chain is built from TRBV6-1 and TRBJ1-6; D unclear. V lost 0 bases and J 4 bases, leaving 10 bases between the germline ends. Germline assignment: CDR1 MNHNS and CDR2 SASEGT. The CDR3 extends over 16 amino acids. In DNA form, the CDR3 reads TGTGCCAGCAGTGAAGCGCGGAAGGCGTATAATTCACCCCTCCACTTT. Amino acid sequence: CASSEARKAYNSPLHF.

This clone has more than one count but fewer than ten. V gene TRBV25-1 combines with J gene TRBJ2-3, with 7 bases identical to TRBD2. There are 14 residues in the CDR3. Germline lookup yields CDR1 MGHDK and CDR2 SYGVNS. V lost 8 bases, J lost 2 bases, and 7 bases stayed unmatched. This CDR3 reads CASQTGDYTDTQYF. Here the CDR3 DNA reads TGTGCCAGCCAGACGGGGGACTACACAGATACGCAGTATTTT.

This chain uses TRBV19 with TRBJ2-7; D unclear. This CDR3 region has 15 residues. Germline CDR1 LNHDA, CDR2 SQIVND (reference sequence). The V end was cut by 6 bases, the J end by 0 bases, with 15 bases between. CDR3: CASSLRLPVSYEQYF. The CDR3 DNA reads as TGTGCCAGTAGCCTTCGACTGCCAGTCTCCTACGAGCAGTACTTC.

This clone was observed a handful of times. This chain connects TRBV19 to TRBJ1-1; D is perhaps TRBD1 (6 bases). Germline V CDR1 and CDR2: LNHDA, SQIVND (reference sequence). Trimming took off 5 bases at V and 6 bases at J, with 13 bases between the two ends. This CDR3 comprises 13 residues. The CDR3 loop reads CASSSHRDPEAFF. The CDR3 DNA sequence: TGTGCCAGTAGTTCTCACAGGGACCCTGAAGCTTTCTTT.

Notes on this clone: Other DNA sequences of this sample code for an identical CDR3. The V and J genes are TRBV5-1 and TRBJ1-1; 7 bases align to TRBD1. The CDR3 has 14 residues. Germline CDR1 is SGHRS and CDR2 is YFSETQ. The V segment lost 2 bases and the J segment 2 bases; nucleotides outside the gene matches: 3. In DNA, the CDR3 is TGCGCCAGCAGCTTAGACAGGGCAAACACTGAAGCTTTCTTT. As protein: CASSLDRANTEAFF.

This clone was seen a single time. This chain links TRBV2 with TRBJ1-5, with a tentative D call TRBD1 (6 bases). The germline V and J ends were trimmed by 7 bases and 3 bases, with 10 bases remaining between them. This CDR3 region has 13 residues. Germline CDR1 and CDR2: SNHLY and FYNNEI. Here the CDR3 reads CASKGTNNQPQHF. The DNA of the CDR3 is TGTGCCAGCAAAGGGACAAACAATCAGCCCCAGCATTTT. The variable domain in full, with the rest retrieved from reference TRBV2 and TRBJ1-5, is EPEVTQTPSHQVTQMGQEVILRCVPISNHLYFYWYRQILGQKVEFLVSFYNNEISEKSEIFDDQFSVERPDGSNFTLKIRSTKLEDSAMYFCASKGTNNQPQHFGDGTRLSIL.

The genes are TRBV2 and TRBJ2-7, with TRBD1 identical over 11 bases. The CDR3 sequence is 16 residues long. CDR1 is SNHLY and CDR2 is FYNNEI in the germline V gene. J lost 6 bases, V lost 7 bases, and 14 bases had no gene match. CDR3 coding DNA: TGTGCCAGCACTGATCCCCTTCCCGGGACAGGGGGCGAGCAGTACTTC. Translated, it gives CASTDPLPGTGGEQYF.